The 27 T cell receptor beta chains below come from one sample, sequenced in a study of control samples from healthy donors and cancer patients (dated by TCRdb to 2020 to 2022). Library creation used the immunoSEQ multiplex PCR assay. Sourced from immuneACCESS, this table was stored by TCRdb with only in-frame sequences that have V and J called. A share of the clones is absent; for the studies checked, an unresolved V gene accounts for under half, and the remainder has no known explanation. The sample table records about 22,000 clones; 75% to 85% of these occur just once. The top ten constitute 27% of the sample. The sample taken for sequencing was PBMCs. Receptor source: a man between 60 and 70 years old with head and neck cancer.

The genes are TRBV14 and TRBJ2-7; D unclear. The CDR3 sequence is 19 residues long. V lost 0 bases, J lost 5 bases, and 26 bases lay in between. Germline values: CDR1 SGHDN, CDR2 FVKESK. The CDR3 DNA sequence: TGTGCCAGCAGCCAAGATTGGCTGTCCGGACCAGCCCCCCTCGACGAGCAGTACTTC. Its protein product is CASSQDWLSGPAPLDEQYF.

CDR3 sequence reads: CASSYSRSLAEAFF. DNA for the CDR3: TGTGCCAGCAGTTACTCACGCTCACTCGCTGAAGCTTTCTTT. The chain couples TRBV6-2 or TRBV6-3 to TRBJ1-1, with D unresolved. V was pared by 0 bases and J by 6 bases, with 11 bases between. Germline values: CDR1 MNHEY, CDR2 SVGEGT. The CDR3 is 14 residues long.

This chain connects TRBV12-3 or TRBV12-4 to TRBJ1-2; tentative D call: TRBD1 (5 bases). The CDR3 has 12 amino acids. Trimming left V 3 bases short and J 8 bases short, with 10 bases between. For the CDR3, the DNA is TGTGCCAGCAGTTTGGGGGAGGCCGGCTACACCTTC. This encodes CASSLGEAGYTF.

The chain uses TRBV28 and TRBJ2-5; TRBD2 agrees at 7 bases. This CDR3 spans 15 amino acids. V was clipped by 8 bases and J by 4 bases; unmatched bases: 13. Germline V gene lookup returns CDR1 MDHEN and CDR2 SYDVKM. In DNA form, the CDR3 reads TGTGCCAGCTCACCCGGCCAGCGGGATGGAGAGACCCAGTACTTC. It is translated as CASSPGQRDGETQYF. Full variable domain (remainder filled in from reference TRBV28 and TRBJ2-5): DVKVTQSSRYLVKRTGEKVFLECVQDMDHENMFWYRQDPGLGLRLIYFSYDVKMKEKGDIPEGYSVSREKKERFSLILESASTNQTSMYLCASSPGQRDGETQYFGPGTRLLVL.

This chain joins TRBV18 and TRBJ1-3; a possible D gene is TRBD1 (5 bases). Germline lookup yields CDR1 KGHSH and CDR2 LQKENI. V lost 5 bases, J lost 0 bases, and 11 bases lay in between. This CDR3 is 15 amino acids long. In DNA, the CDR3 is TGTGCCAGCTCAAGGAGGACAAACTCTGGAAACACCATATATTTT. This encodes CASSRRTNSGNTIYF.

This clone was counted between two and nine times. The CDR3 loop reads CASSDPASATNEKLFF. The CDR3 region has the DNA TGTGCCAGCAGTGACCCGGCCAGCGCAACTAATGAAAAACTGTTTTTT. This rearrangement joins TRBV2 to TRBJ1-4; D is undetermined. The CDR3 consists of 16 residues. The germline V and J ends were trimmed by 3 bases and 0 bases, with 11 bases remaining between them. The germline CDR1 and CDR2 sequences are SNHLY and FYNNEI.

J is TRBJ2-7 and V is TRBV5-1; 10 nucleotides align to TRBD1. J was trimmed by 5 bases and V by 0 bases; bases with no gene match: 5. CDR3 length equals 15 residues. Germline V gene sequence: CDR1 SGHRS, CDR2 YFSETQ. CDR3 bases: TGCGCCAGCAGCTTGGGGGGACAGGGGATCGACGAGCAGTACTTC. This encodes CASSLGGQGIDEQYF.

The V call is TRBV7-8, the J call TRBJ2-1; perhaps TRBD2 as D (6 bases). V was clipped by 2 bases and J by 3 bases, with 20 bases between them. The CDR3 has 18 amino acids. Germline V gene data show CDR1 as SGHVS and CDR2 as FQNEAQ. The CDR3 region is CASSLPGRSGWRYNEQFF. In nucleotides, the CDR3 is TGTGCCAGCAGCTTACCCGGGAGAAGCGGGTGGCGCTACAATGAGCAGTTCTTC.

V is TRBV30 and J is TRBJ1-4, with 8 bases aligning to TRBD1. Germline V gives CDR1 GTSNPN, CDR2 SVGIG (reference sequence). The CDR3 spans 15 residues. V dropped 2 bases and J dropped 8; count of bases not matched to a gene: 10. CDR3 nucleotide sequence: TGTGCCTGGAGTTCACAGGGGGGAAGGTACGAAAAACTGTTTTTT. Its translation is CAWSSQGGRYEKLFF.

In nucleotides, the CDR3 is TGTGCCAGCAGCTTAGAGCAGGGCTTCCATTATGGCTACACCTTC. It yields the protein CASSLEQGFHYGYTF. The V gene is TRBV11-2, the J gene TRBJ1-2, with D possibly being TRBD1 (5 bases). The germline V gene has CDR1 SGHAT and CDR2 FQNNGV. Trimming pared 0 bases from V and 5 bases from J, leaving 13 bases between. There are 15 residues in the CDR3.

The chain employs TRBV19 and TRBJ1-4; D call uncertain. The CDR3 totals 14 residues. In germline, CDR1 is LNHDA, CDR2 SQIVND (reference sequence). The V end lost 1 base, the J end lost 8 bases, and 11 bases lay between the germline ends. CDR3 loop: CASSIVAGPEKLFF. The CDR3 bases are TGTGCCAGTAGTATAGTGGCAGGCCCCGAAAAACTGTTTTTT. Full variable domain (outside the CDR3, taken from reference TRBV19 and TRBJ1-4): DGGITQSPKYLFRKEGQNVTLSCEQNLNHDAMYWYRQDPGQGLRLIYYSQIVNDFQKGDIAEGYSVSREKKESFPLTVTSAQKNPTAFYLCASSIVAGPEKLFFGSGTQLSVL.

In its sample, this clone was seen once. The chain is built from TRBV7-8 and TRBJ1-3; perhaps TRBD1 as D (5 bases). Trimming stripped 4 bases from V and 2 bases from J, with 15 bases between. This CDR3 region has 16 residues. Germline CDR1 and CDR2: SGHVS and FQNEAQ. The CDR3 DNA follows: TGTGCCAGCAGCTCCGGACACCTTGGGCCTGGAAACACCATATATTTT. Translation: CASSSGHLGPGNTIYF.

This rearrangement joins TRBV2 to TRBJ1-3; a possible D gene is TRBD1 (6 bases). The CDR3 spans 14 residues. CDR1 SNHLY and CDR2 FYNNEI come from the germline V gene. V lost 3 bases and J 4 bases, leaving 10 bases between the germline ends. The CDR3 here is CASSDGGRGNTIYF. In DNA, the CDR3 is TGTGCCAGCAGTGATGGGGGCAGGGGAAACACCATATATTTT.

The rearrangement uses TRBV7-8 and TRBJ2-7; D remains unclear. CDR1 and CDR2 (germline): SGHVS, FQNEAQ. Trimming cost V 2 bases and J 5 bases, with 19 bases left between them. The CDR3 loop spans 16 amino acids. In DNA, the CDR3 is TGTGCCAGCAGCTTACGGCCAGTTTCGCCTCAGGACGAGCAGTACTTC. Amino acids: CASSLRPVSPQDEQYF.

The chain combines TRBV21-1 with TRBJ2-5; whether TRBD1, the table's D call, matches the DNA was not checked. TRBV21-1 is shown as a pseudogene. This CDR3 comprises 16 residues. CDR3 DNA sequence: TGTGCCAGCACCAACGGGACAGGAGTACACCAAGAGACCCAGTACTTC. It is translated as CASTNGTGVHQETQYF.

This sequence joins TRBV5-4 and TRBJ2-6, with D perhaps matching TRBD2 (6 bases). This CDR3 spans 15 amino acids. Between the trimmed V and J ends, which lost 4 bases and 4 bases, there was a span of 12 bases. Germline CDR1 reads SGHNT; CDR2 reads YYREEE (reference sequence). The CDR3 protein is CASSPSAGGANVLTF. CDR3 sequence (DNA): TGTGCCAGCAGCCCCTCCGCGGGGGGGGCCAACGTCCTGACTTTC.

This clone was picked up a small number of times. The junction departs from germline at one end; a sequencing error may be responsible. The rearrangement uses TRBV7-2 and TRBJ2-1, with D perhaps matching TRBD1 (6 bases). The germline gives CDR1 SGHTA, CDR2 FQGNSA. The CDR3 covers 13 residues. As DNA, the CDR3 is TGTGCCAGCAGCTTAGAGTGGGGGCGTGTAGAGATCTTC. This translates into CASSLEWGRVEIF.

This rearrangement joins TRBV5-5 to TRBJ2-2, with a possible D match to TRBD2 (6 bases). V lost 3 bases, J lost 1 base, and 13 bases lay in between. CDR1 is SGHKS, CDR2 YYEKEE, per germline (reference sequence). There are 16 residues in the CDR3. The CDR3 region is CASSSNGGRNTGELFF. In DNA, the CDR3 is TGTGCCAGCAGCTCCAACGGAGGGAGGAACACCGGGGAGCTGTTTTTT.

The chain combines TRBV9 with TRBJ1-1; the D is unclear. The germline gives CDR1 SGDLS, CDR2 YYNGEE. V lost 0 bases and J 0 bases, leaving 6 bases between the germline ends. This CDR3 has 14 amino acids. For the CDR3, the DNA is TGTGCCAGCAGCGTAGTAGGTCTGAACACTGAAGCTTTCTTT. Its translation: CASSVVGLNTEAFF.

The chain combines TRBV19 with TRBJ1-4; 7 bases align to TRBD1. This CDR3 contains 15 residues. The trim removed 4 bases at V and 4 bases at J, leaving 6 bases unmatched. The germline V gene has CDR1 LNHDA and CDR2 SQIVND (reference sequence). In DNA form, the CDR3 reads TGTGCCAGTAGTACCGAGACAGGGAGTAATGAAAAACTGTTTTTT. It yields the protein CASSTETGSNEKLFF.

The CDR3 DNA follows: TGTGCCAGCAGCTCTCGGACTAGCGGGGTTCGGGCCGGCGGGGAGCTGTTTTTT. Translating it yields CASSSRTSGVRAGGELFF. The rearrangement links TRBV28 to TRBJ2-2; 12 bases line up with TRBD2. Germline CDR1 and CDR2: MDHEN and SYDVKM. The CDR3 contains 18 residues. V shed 6 bases and J 7 bases; nucleotides not matched to a gene: 15.

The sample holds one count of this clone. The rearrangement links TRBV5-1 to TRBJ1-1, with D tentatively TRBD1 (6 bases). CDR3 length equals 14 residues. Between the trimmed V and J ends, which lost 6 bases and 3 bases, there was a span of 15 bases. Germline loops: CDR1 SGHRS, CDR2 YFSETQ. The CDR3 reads CASIQGFGDTEAFF. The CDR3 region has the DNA TGCGCCAGCATCCAGGGGTTTGGGGACACTGAAGCTTTCTTT.

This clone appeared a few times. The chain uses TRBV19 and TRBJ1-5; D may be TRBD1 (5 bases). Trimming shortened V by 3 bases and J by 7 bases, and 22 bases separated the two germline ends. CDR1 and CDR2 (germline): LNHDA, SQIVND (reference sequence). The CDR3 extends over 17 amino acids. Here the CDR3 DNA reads TGTGCCAGTAGTATCGCCGGGACCGGAACTTCAAGGCAGCCCCAGCATTTT. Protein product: CASSIAGTGTSRQPQHF.

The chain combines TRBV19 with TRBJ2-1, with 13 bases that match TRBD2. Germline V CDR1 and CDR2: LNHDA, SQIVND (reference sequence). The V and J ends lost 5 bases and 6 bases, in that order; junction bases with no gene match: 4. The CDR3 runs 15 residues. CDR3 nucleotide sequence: TGTGCCAGTAGTGGGACTAGCGGGAAGACCAATGAGCAGTTCTTC. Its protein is CASSGTSGKTNEQFF. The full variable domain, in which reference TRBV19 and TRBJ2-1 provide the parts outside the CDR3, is DGGITQSPKYLFRKEGQNVTLSCEQNLNHDAMYWYRQDPGQGLRLIYYSQIVNDFQKGDIAEGYSVSREKKESFPLTVTSAQKNPTAFYLCASSGTSGKTNEQFFGPGTRLTVL.

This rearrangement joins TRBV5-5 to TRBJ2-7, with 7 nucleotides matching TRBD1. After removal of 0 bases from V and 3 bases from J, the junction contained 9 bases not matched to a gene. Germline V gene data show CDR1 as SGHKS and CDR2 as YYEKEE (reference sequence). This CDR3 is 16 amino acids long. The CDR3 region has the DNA TGTGCCAGCAGCTTGGCGGCAGGGGGTGTCGTCTACGAGCAGTACTTC. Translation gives CASSLAAGGVVYEQYF.

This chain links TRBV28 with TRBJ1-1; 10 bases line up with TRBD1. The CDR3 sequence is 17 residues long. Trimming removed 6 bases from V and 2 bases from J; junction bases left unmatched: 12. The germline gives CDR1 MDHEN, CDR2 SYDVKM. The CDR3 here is CASSPTGGRFINTEAFF. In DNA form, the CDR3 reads TGTGCCAGCAGCCCGACAGGGGGCAGGTTTATTAACACTGAAGCTTTCTTT.

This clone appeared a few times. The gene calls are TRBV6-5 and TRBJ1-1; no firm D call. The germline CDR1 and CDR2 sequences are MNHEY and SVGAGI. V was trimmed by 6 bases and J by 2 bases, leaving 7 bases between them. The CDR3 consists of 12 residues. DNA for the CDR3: TGTGCCAGCAGGTCTTATAACACTGAAGCTTTCTTT. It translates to CASRSYNTEAFF.